Listed below are T cell receptor beta chains from one sample, sequenced in a study of blood T cell repertoires in COVID-19. Generated by immunoSEQ multiplex PCR, the TCRdb table keeps only in-frame clones and is missing some. The table includes 15,000 to 25,000 clones, roughly 84% detected once. The sequencing input was peripheral blood. These receptors all stem from a human donor with active COVID-19. The donor label of this sample is uncertain. CDR3s include the opening cysteine and the closing phenylalanine or tryptophan. D genes are given only for firm matches. Size tells how often a clone was seen (once, few, many) or the class of an expanded clone, and some rows leave it out.

V: TRBV5-5
D: NA
J: TRBJ1-5
size: NA
DNA: TGTGCCAGCAGCTTGTTAGGGGAACGCAATCAGCCCCAGCATTTT
CDR3: CASSLLGERNQPQHF

V: TRBV19
D: NA
J: TRBJ1-1
size: few
DNA: TGTGCCAGTAGTATAGCACAGTTGAACACTGAAGCTTTCTTT
CDR3: CASSIAQLNTEAFF

V: TRBV11-2
D: NA
J: TRBJ2-7
size: NA
DNA: TGTGCCAGCAGCTTAGAACCTAGCAGCTCCTACGAGCAGTACTTC
CDR3: CASSLEPSSSYEQYF

V: TRBV10-3
D: NA
J: TRBJ2-2
size: NA
DNA: TGTGCCATTCGCCTGACAGCGAACACCGGGGAGCTGTTTTTT
CDR3: CAIRLTANTGELFF

V: TRBV6-5
D: NA
J: TRBJ2-2
size: once
DNA: TGTGCCAGCATAAGGGACATGATAATCGGGGAGCTGTTTTTT
CDR3: CASIRDMIIGELFF

V: TRBV7-3
D: NA
J: TRBJ2-1
size: NA
DNA: TGTGCCAGCAGCCCAGGGGCGGGCAATGAGCAGTTCTTC
CDR3: CASSPGAGNEQFF

V: TRBV11-3
D: NA
J: TRBJ2-2
size: NA
DNA: TGTGCCAGCAGCTTATTGCTAGCCGGGGAGCTGTTTTTT
CDR3: CASSLLLAGELFF

V: TRBV6-1
D: TRBD2
J: TRBJ2-3
size: NA
DNA: TGTGCCAGCAGTGAAGGGGCTAGCGGGGGATACACAGATACGCAGTATTTT
CDR3: CASSEGASGGYTDTQYF

V: TRBV5-1
D: TRBD1
J: TRBJ1-1
size: NA
DNA: TGCGCCAGCAGTTTGGGCGGGACAGCGAACACTGAAGCTTTCTTT
CDR3: CASSLGGTANTEAFF

V: TRBV4-1
D: NA
J: TRBJ2-1
size: NA
DNA: TGCGCCAGCAGCCAGGATTTGGGAGCCTACAATGAGCAGTTCTTC
CDR3: CASSQDLGAYNEQFF

V: TRBV2
D: TRBD1
J: TRBJ1-4
size: NA
DNA: TGTGCCAGCAGTGGGACAGGGGCGGTGGGCGAAAAACTGTTTTTT
CDR3: CASSGTGAVGEKLFF